The 21 T cell receptor beta chains presented below share a single source sample, sequenced in a study of blood T cell repertoires in COVID-19. Profiled with immunoSEQ multiplex PCR; TCRdb holds only in-frame clones, not every one. Of some 180,000 clones in the sample, 76% were seen once. Sequences were obtained from peripheral blood. The receptors were gathered from a woman between 45 and 60 years old with active or convalescent COVID-19.

V and J are TRBV27 and TRBJ1-1; D unresolved. The CDR3 is 14 residues long. V was clipped by 2 bases and J by 0 bases, with 7 bases between them. CDR1 and CDR2 from the germline V gene are MNHEY and SMNVEV (reference sequence). CDR3 loop: CASSLGQMNTEAFF. DNA for the CDR3: TGTGCCAGCAGTTTAGGGCAGATGAACACTGAAGCTTTCTTT.

The rearrangement uses TRBV19 and TRBJ1-2, with no clear D. V lost 3 bases and J 0 bases, leaving 11 bases between the germline ends. The CDR3 is 15 residues long. Germline CDR1 and CDR2: LNHDA and SQIVND (reference sequence). This CDR3 is CASSITRLTNYGYTF. CDR3 nucleotide sequence: TGTGCCAGTAGTATCACCAGGCTGACTAACTATGGCTACACCTTC.

The J gene is TRBJ2-2, the V gene TRBV4-3; 8 nucleotides line up with TRBD1. The CDR3 has 16 residues. Germline V lookup: CDR1 LGHNA, CDR2 YSLEER. V was clipped by 1 base and J by 4 bases; unmatched bases: 5. The CDR3 bases are TGCGCCAGCAGCCAAGGGACAGGGATGGGCACCGGGGAGCTGTTTTTT. Encoded protein: CASSQGTGMGTGELFF.

V gene TRBV18 combines with J gene TRBJ1-2; D not certain. The germline V and J ends were trimmed by 3 bases and 0 bases, with 8 bases remaining between them. CDR1 is KGHSH and CDR2 is LQKENI in the germline V gene. The CDR3 has 14 residues. CDR3 in DNA: TGTGCCAGCTCACCTCTTCCAGCTAACTATGGCTACACCTTC. This gives the protein CASSPLPANYGYTF.

CDR3 loop: CASNPSDLTEKNEQFF. CDR3 nucleotide sequence: TGTGCCAGCAACCCGAGTGACCTGACTGAGAAGAATGAGCAGTTCTTC. The rearrangement joins TRBV28 to TRBJ2-1; D remains ambiguous. V was clipped by 7 bases and J by 7 bases, with 23 bases between them. The CDR3 loop spans 16 amino acids. Germline CDR1 reads MDHEN; CDR2 reads SYDVKM. Full variable domain (rest looked up from reference TRBV28 and TRBJ2-1): DVKVTQSSRYLVKRTGEKVFLECVQDMDHENMFWYRQDPGLGLRLIYFSYDVKMKEKGDIPEGYSVSREKKERFSLILESASTNQTSMYLCASNPSDLTEKNEQFFGPGTRLTVL.

J is TRBJ1-6 and V is TRBV7-2, with 7 positions matching TRBD1. Trimming took 5 bases from V and 7 from J; bases not matched to a gene: 5. This CDR3 comprises 14 residues. Germline values: CDR1 SGHTA, CDR2 FQGNSA. The CDR3 spells CASSPDRINSPLHF. DNA for the CDR3: TGTGCCAGCAGCCCGGACAGGATAAATTCACCCCTCCACTTT.

The chain recombines TRBV9 with TRBJ1-1, with 7 bases that match TRBD1. Germline CDR1 reads SGDLS; CDR2 reads YYNGEE. This CDR3 comprises 17 residues. Trimming cost V 0 bases and J 2 bases; bases outside gene matches: 10. The CDR3 loop is CASSVVPPGGINTEAFF. CDR3 sequence (DNA): TGTGCCAGCAGCGTAGTCCCGCCAGGGGGTATTAACACTGAAGCTTTCTTT.

V usage is TRBV4-2 and J usage is TRBJ1-3; 7 nucleotides agree with TRBD1. The CDR3 sequence is 17 residues long. The germline V gene encodes CDR1 LGHNA and CDR2 YNFKEQ. Germline trimming cut 2 bases from V and 2 bases from J; bases unmatched to any gene: 9. CDR3 sequence reads: CASSQKGQTFAGNTIYF. The DNA for the CDR3 is TGTGCCAGCAGCCAAAAGGGACAGACTTTTGCTGGAAACACCATATATTTT.

The gene calls are TRBV7-2 and TRBJ1-4; tentative D call: TRBD1 (5 bases). The germline gives CDR1 SGHTA, CDR2 FQGNSA. CDR3 length: 15 amino acids. V lost 4 bases and J lost 2, with 11 bases in between. The CDR3 spells CASSSRGGTNEKLFF. DNA of the CDR3: TGTGCCAGCAGCTCGAGGGGAGGTACTAATGAAAAACTGTTTTTT.

This chain uses TRBV6-5 with TRBJ1-2; the D gene is possibly TRBD1 (6 bases). V was clipped by 10 bases and J by 8 bases, with 23 bases between them. The germline CDR1 and CDR2 sequences are MNHEY and SVGAGI. The CDR3 extends over 14 amino acids. The DNA for the CDR3 is TGTGCCACCCTCGGCCAGGGGCTTTACCACGGCTACACCTTC. Protein: CATLGQGLYHGYTF.

This chain connects TRBV5-1 to TRBJ2-5; 7 positions agree with TRBD1. Germline-derived CDR1 and CDR2 are SGHRS and YFSETQ. Trimming took 4 bases from V and 4 from J; bases not matched to a gene: 4. The CDR3 runs to 13 residues. In DNA, the CDR3 is TGCGCCAGCAGCGTTGGGACAGTAGAGACCCAGTACTTC. Amino acids: CASSVGTVETQYF.

This rearrangement joins TRBV19 to TRBJ1-1; D is unresolved. Germline-derived CDR1 and CDR2 are LNHDA and SQIVND (reference sequence). V dropped 3 bases and J dropped 4 bases, with 9 bases sitting between them. The CDR3 is 13 residues long. CDR3 in DNA: TGTGCCAGTAGTATGTCGGTGGTCACTGAAGCTTTCTTT. The encoded protein is CASSMSVVTEAFF. Full variable domain (missing parts from reference TRBV19 and TRBJ1-1): DGGITQSPKYLFRKEGQNVTLSCEQNLNHDAMYWYRQDPGQGLRLIYYSQIVNDFQKGDIAEGYSVSREKKESFPLTVTSAQKNPTAFYLCASSMSVVTEAFFGQGTRLTVV.

The V gene is TRBV7-7, the J gene TRBJ2-5, with D hard to call. The CDR3 totals 14 residues. Germline V gene data show CDR1 as SSHAT and CDR2 as FNYEAQ (reference sequence). The V and J ends lost 1 base and 5 bases respectively, with 11 bases between them. CDR3 in DNA: TGTGCCAGCAGCTTAGAGTTGGGCCGGGAGACCCAGTACTTC. This translates into CASSLELGRETQYF.

V is TRBV19 and J is TRBJ2-3; the match to TRBD2 covers 9 bases. The length of the CDR3 is 16 residues. CDR1 and CDR2 (germline): LNHDA, SQIVND (reference sequence). V shed 9 bases and J 2 bases; nucleotides not matched to a gene: 12. The CDR3 nucleotides are TGTGCCAGCCAACCCAGCGGGGGGCCCTACACAGATACGCAGTATTTT. Amino acid sequence: CASQPSGGPYTDTQYF.

The sample holds a few counts of this clone. The V and J genes are TRBV7-3 and TRBJ1-5, with D maybe TRBD1 (5 bases). CDR1 SGHTA and CDR2 FQGTGA come from the germline V gene. The CDR3 covers 13 residues. V lost 5 bases and J lost 7, with 12 bases in between. The DNA of the CDR3 is TGTGCCAGCAGCCTTGATAAGGGGCAGCCCCAGCATTTT. This encodes CASSLDKGQPQHF.

This clone was seen once. The chain recombines TRBV6-4 with TRBJ2-1; D perhaps matches TRBD2 (6 bases). V was shortened by 0 bases and J by 3 bases, with 12 bases between the two germline ends. This CDR3 spans 16 amino acids. Germline V CDR1 and CDR2: MRHNA, SNTAGT. The CDR3 DNA is TGTGCCAGCAGTGACTCGACGCGGGGCGGCTACAATGAGCAGTTCTTC. This sequence encodes CASSDSTRGGYNEQFF.

The chain uses TRBV19 and TRBJ1-3, with D possibly matching TRBD1 (5 bases). The germline V and J ends were trimmed by 8 bases and 2 bases, with 13 bases remaining between them. Germline V gene lookup returns CDR1 LNHDA and CDR2 SQIVND (reference sequence). This CDR3 comprises 14 residues. The CDR3 region has the DNA TGTGCCAGTCGGGGGGACGGCGCTGGAAACACCATATATTTT. Its translation: CASRGDGAGNTIYF.

This chain links TRBV5-1 with TRBJ1-2, with D perhaps TRBD1 (5 bases). The V gene's germline CDR1 is SGHRS and CDR2 YFSETQ. The V gene lost 0 bases and the J gene lost 4 bases, with 10 bases spanning the gap. CDR3 length: 14 amino acids. In DNA, the CDR3 is TGCGCCAGCAGCTTGGCCCAGGGTCGCTATGGCTACACCTTC. Amino acids: CASSLAQGRYGYTF.

The rearrangement joins TRBV6-2 or TRBV6-3 to TRBJ2-3; 7 nucleotides match TRBD2. Losses at the gene ends were 1 base for V and 0 bases for J; bases not matched to a gene: 7. The germline gives CDR1 MNHEY, CDR2 SVGEGT. The CDR3 is made up of 17 amino acids. For the CDR3, the DNA is TGTGCCAGCAGTTACTACTCTAGCGGAACTAGCACAGATACGCAGTATTTT. It codes for CASSYYSSGTSTDTQYF.

The chain links TRBV29-1 to TRBJ2-2, with D perhaps TRBD1 (5 bases). Trimming stripped 3 bases from V and 4 bases from J, with 12 bases between. The germline V gene has CDR1 SQVTM and CDR2 ANQGSEA. This CDR3 spans 14 amino acids. CDR3 amino acids: CSVDQGGSTGELFF. DNA for the CDR3: TGCAGCGTTGATCAGGGCGGTAGCACCGGGGAGCTGTTTTTT.

The chain links TRBV28 to TRBJ1-5; D is ambiguous. CDR3 length equals 14 residues. From germline, CDR1 is MDHEN and CDR2 SYDVKM. V lost 3 bases and J lost 6, with 12 bases in between. As DNA, the CDR3 is TGTGCCAGCAGTTTTGTGGGCATGGGTCAGCCCCAGCATTTT. Translating gives CASSFVGMGQPQHF.